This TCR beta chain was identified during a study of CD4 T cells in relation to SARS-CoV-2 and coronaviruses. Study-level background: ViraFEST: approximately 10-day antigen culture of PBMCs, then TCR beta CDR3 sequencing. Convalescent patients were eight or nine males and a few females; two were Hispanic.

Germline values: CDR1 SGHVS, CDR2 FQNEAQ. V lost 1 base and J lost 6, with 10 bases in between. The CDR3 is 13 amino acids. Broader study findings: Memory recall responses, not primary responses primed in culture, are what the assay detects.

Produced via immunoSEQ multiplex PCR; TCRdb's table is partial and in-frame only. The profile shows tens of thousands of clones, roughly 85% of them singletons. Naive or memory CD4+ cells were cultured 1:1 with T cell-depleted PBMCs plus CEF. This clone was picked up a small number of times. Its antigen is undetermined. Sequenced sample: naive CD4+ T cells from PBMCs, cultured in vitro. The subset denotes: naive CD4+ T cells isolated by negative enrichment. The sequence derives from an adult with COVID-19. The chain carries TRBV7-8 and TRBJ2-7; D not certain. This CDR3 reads CASSLVSDAEQYF. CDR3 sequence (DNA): TGTGCCAGCAGCTTAGTCTCGGACGCCGAGCAGTACTTC.